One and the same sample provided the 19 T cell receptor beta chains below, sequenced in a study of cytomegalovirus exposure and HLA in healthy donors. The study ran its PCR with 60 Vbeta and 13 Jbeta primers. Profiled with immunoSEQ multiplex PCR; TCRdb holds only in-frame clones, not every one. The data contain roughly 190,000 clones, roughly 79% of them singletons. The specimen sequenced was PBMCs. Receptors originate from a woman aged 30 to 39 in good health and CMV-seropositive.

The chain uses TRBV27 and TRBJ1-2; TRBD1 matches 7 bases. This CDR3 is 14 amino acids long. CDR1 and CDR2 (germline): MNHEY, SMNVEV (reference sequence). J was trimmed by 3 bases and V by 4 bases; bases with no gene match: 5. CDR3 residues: CASSSGTAYYGYTF. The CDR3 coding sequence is TGTGCCAGCAGTTCCGGGACAGCCTACTATGGCTACACCTTC.

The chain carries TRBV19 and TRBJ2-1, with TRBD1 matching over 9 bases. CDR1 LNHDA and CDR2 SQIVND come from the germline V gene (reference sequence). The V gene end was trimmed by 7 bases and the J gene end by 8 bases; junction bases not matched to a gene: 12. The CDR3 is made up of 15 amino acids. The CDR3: CASTKGDRDRDEQFF. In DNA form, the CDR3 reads TGTGCCAGTACCAAGGGGGACAGGGATAGAGATGAGCAGTTCTTC.

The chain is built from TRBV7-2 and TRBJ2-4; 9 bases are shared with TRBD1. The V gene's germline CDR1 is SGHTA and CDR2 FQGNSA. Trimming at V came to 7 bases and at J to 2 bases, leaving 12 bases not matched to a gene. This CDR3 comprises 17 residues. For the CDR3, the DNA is TGTGCCAGCACCCACAAAAAGGGGACAGGGTCCAAAAACATTCAGTACTTC. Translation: CASTHKKGTGSKNIQYF.

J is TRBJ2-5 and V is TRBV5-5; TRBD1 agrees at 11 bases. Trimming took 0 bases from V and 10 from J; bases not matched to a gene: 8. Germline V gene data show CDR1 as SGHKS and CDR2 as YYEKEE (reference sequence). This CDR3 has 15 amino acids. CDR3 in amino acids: CASSLVGQGARDQYF. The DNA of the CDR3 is TGTGCCAGCAGCTTGGTCGGACAGGGGGCGCGGGACCAGTACTTC.

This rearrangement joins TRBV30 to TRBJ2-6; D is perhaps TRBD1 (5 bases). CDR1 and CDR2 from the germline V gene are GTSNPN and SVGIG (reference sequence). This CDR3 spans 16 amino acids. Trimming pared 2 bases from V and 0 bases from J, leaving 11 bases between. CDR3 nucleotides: TGTGCCTGGAGTCGTACAGGTAGCTCTGGGGCCAACGTCCTGACTTTC. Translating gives CAWSRTGSSGANVLTF.

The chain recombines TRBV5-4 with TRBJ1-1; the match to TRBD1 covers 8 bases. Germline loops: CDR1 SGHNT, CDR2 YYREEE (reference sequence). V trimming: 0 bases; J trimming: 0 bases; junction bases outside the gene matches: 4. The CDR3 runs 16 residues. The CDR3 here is CASSLDRGVMNTEAFF. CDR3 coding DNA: TGTGCCAGCAGCTTGGACAGGGGGGTCATGAACACTGAAGCTTTCTTT.

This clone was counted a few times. CDR3 sequence: CAWSGTGGFPFNEQFF. DNA of the CDR3: TGTGCCTGGAGTGGGACAGGGGGCTTCCCATTTAATGAGCAGTTCTTC. The chain combines TRBV30 with TRBJ2-1, with 11 bases that match TRBD1. From germline, CDR1 is GTSNPN and CDR2 SVGIG (reference sequence). The CDR3 sequence is 16 residues long. V gave up 1 base and J gave up 7 bases; unmatched junction bases: 9.

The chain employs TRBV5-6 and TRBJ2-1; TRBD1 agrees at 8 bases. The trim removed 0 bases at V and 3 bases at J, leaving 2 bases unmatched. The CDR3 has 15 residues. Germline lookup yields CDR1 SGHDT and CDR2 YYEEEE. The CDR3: CASSLEDRGYNEQFF. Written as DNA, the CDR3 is TGTGCCAGCAGCTTGGAAGACAGGGGCTACAATGAGCAGTTCTTC.

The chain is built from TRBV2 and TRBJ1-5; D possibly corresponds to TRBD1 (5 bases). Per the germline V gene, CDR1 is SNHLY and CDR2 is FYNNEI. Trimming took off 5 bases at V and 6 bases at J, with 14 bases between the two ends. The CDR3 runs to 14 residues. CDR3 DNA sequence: TGTGCCAGCAGTTTTTCGGGGCGGGGTCAGCCCCAGCATTTT. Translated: CASSFSGRGQPQHF.

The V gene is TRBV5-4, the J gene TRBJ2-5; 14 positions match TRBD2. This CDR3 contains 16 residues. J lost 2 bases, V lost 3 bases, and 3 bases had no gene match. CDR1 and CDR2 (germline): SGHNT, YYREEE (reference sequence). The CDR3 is CASSSRLAGGQETQYF. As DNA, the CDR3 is TGTGCCAGCAGCTCCAGACTAGCGGGAGGGCAAGAGACCCAGTACTTC.

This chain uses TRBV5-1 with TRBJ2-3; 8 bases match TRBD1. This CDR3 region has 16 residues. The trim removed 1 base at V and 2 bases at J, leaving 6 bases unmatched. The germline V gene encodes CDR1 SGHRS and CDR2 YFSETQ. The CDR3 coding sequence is TGCGCCAGCAGCTTGAACGGACAGGGATACACAGATACGCAGTATTTT. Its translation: CASSLNGQGYTDTQYF.

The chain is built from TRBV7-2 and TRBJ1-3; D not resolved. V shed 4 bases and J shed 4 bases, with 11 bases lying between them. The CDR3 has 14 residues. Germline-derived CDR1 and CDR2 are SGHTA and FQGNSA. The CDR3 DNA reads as TGTGCCAGCAGCTCGGGAGGCCGAGGAAACACCATATATTTT. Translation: CASSSGGRGNTIYF.

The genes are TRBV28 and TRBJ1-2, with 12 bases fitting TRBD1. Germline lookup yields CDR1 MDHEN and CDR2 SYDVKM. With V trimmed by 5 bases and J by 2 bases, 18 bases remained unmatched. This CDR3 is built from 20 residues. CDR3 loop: CASSPIWLGQGAKTNYGYTF. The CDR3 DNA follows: TGTGCCAGCAGTCCAATATGGCTGGGACAGGGGGCGAAGACCAACTATGGCTACACCTTC.

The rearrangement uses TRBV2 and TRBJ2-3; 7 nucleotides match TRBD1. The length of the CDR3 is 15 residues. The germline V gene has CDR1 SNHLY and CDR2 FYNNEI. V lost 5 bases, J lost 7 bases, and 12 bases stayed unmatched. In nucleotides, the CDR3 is TGTGCCAGCAGTTTCTCCCGGGGACAGCTAAATACGCAGTATTTT. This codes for CASSFSRGQLNTQYF.

CDR3 amino acids: CASSTTGPNTEAFF. The CDR3 DNA reads as TGCGCCAGCAGCACTACAGGGCCGAACACTGAAGCTTTCTTT. V usage is TRBV5-1 and J usage is TRBJ1-1; D is perhaps TRBD1 (6 bases). The CDR3 sequence is 14 residues long. V lost 4 bases and J 1 base, leaving 11 bases between the germline ends. The germline V gene has CDR1 SGHRS and CDR2 YFSETQ.

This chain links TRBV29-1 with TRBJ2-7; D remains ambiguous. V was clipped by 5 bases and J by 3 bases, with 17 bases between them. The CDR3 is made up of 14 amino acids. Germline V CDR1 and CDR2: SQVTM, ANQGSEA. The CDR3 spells CSVPGGKNYYEQYF. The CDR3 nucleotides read TGCAGCGTTCCCGGCGGAAAAAACTACTACGAGCAGTACTTC.

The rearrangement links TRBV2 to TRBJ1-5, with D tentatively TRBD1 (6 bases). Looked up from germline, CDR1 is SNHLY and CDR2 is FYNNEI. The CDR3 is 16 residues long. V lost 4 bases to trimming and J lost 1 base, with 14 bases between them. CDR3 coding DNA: TGTGCCAGCAGTGGACTCGGGGGGCAGAGCAATCAGCCCCAGCATTTT. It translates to CASSGLGGQSNQPQHF.

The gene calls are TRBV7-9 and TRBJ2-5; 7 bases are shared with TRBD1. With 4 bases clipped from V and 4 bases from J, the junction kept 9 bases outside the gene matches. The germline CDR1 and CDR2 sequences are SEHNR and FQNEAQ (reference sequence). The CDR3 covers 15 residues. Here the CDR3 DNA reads TGTGCCAGCAGCTGGGACAGTCGCAGGGCAGAGACCCAGTACTTC. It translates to CASSWDSRRAETQYF.

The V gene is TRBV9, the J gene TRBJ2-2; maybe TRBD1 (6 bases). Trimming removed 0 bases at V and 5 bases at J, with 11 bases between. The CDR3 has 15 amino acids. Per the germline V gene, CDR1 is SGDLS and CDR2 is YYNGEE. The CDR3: CASSVGQVGTGELFF. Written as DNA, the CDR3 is TGTGCCAGCAGCGTAGGACAGGTTGGGACCGGGGAGCTGTTTTTT.